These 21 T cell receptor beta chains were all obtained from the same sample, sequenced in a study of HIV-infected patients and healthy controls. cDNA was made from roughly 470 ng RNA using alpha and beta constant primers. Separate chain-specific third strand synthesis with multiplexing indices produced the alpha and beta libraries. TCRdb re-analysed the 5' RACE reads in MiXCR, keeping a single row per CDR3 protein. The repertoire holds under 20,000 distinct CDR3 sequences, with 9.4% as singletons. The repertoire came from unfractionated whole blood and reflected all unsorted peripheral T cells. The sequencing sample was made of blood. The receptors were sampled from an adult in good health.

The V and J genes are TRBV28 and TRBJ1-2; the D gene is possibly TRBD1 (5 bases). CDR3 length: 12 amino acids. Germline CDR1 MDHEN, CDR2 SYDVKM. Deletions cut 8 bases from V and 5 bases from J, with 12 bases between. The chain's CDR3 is CASYRQPYGYTF. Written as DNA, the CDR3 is TGTGCCAGCTACCGACAGCCATATGGCTACACCTTC.

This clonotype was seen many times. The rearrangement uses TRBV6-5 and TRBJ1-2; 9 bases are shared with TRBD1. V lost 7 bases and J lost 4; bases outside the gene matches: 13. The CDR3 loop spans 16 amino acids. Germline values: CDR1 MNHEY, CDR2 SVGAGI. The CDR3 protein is CASTRGGQGLSYGYTF. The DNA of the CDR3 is TGTGCCAGCACCCGAGGAGGACAGGGGTTATCCTATGGCTACACCTTC.

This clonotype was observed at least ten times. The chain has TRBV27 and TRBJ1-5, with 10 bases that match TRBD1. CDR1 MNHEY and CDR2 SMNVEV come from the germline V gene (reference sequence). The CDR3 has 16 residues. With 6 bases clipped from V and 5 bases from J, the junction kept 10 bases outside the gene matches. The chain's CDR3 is CASSPGGQGSHQPQHF. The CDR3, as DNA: TGTGCCAGCAGCCCAGGGGGACAGGGGTCTCATCAGCCCCAGCATTTT.

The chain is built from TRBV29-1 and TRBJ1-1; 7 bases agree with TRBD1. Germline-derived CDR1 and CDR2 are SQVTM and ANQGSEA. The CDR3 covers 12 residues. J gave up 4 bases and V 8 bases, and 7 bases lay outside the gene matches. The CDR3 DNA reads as TGCAGCACCTCCCACAGGGGCACTGAAGCTTTCTTT. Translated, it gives CSTSHRGTEAFF.

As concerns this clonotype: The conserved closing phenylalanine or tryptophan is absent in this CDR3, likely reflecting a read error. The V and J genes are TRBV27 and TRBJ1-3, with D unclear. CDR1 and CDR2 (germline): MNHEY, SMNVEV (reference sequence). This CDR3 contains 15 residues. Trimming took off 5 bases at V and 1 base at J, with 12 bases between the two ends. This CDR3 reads CASSTDVVSGNTIYC. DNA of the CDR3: TGTGCCAGCAGTACCGACGTCGTTTCTGGAAACACCATATATTGT.

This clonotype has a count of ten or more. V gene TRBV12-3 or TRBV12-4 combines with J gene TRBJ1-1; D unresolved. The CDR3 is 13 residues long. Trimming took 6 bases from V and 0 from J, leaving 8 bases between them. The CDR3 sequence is CASSLLVNTEAFF. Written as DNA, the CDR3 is TGTGCCAGCAGCCTCTTAGTGAACACTGAAGCTTTCTTT.

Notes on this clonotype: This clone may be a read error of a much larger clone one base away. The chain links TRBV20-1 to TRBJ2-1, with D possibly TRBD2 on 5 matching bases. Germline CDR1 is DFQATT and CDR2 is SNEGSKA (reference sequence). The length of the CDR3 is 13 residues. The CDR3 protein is CSARLAVLNVQFF. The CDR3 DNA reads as TGCAGTGCTAGACTAGCCGTACTTAATGTGCAGTTCTTC.

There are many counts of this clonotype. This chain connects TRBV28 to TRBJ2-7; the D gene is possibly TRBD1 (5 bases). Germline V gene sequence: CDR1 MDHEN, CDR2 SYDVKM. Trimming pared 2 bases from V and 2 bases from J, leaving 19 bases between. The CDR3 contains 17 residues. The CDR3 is CASSLIPSLRQTYEQYF. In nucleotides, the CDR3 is TGTGCCAGCAGTTTAATCCCCTCTCTGAGACAGACCTACGAGCAGTACTTC. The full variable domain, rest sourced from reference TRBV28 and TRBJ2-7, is DVKVTQSSRYLVKRTGEKVFLECVQDMDHENMFWYRQDPGLGLRLIYFSYDVKMKEKGDIPEGYSVSREKKERFSLILESASTNQTSMYLCASSLIPSLRQTYEQYFGPGTRLTVT.

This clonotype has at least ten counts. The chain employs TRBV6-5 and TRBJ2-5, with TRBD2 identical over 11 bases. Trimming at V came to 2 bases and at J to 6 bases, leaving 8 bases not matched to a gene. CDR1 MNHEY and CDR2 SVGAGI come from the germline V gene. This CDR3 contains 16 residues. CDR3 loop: CASSYTSGSVYKTQYF. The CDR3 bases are TGTGCCAGCAGTTACACTAGCGGGAGTGTTTATAAGACCCAGTACTTC.

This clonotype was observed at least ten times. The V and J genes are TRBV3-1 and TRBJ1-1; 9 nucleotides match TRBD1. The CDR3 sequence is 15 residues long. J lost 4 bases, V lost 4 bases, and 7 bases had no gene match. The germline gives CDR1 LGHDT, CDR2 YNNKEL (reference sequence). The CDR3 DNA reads TGTGCCAGCAGCCTAGGCAAGACAGGGGGCACTGAAGCTTTCTTT. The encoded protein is CASSLGKTGGTEAFF.

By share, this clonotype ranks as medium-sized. CDR3 DNA: TGTGCCAGCAGTCCGCTATGGGACAGTCTCGGGCTATACGAGCAGTACTTC. This codes for CASSPLWDSLGLYEQYF. V is TRBV28 and J is TRBJ2-7; 7 nucleotides match TRBD1. The V and J ends lost 5 bases and 4 bases, in that order; junction bases with no gene match: 17. This CDR3 is built from 17 residues. Germline V lookup: CDR1 MDHEN, CDR2 SYDVKM.

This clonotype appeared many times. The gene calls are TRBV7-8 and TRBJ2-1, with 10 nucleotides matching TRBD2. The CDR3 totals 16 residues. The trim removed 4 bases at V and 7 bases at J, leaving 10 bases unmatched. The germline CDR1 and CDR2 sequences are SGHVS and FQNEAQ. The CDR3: CASSSHPETSGNEQFF. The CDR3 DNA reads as TGTGCCAGCAGCTCACACCCAGAGACTAGCGGGAATGAGCAGTTCTTC.

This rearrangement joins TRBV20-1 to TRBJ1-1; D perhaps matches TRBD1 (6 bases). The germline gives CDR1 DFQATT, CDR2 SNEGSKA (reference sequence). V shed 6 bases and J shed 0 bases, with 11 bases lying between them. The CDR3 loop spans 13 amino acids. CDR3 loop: CSASRGLNTEAFF. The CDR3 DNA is TGCAGTGCCAGCAGGGGACTGAACACTGAAGCTTTCTTT.

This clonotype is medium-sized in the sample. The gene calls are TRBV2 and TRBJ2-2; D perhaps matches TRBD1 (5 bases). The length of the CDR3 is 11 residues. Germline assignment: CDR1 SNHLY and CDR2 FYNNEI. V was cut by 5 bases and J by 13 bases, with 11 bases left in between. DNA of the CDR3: TGTGCCAGCAGTCCTCGGACAAGGCTGTTTTTT. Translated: CASSPRTRLFF.

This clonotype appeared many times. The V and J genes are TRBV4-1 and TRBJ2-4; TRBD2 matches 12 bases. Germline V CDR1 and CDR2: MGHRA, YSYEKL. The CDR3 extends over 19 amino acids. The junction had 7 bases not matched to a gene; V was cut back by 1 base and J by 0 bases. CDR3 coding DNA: TGCGCCAGCAGCCAAGGAGCTAGCGGGAGGGCCGGAGCCAAAAACATTCAGTACTTC. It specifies CASSQGASGRAGAKNIQYF.

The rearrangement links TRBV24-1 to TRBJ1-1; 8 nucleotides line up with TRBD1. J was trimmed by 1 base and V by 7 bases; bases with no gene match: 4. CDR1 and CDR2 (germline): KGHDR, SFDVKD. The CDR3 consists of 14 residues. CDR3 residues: CATRAGQGNTEAFF. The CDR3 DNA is TGTGCCACCAGGGCAGGACAGGGGAACACTGAAGCTTTCTTT.

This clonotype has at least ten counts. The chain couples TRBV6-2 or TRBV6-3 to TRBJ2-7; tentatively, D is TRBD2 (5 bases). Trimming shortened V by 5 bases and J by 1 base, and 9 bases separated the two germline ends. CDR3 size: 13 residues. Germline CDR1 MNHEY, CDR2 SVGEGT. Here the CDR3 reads CASSQDLSYEQYV. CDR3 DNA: TGTGCCAGCAGTCAGGACTTATCCTACGAGCAGTACGTC.

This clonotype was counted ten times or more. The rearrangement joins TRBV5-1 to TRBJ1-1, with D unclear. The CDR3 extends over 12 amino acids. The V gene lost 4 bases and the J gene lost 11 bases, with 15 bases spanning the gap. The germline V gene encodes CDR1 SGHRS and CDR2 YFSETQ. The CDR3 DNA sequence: TGCGCCAGCAGCCTGAGGACTCAAGTCGCTTTCTTT. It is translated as CASSLRTQVAFF.

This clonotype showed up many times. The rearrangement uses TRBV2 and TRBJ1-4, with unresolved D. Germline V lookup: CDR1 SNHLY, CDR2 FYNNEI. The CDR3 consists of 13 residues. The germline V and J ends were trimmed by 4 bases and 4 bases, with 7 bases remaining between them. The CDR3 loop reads CASSGGINEKLFF. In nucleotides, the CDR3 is TGTGCCAGCAGTGGAGGGATTAATGAAAAACTGTTTTTT.

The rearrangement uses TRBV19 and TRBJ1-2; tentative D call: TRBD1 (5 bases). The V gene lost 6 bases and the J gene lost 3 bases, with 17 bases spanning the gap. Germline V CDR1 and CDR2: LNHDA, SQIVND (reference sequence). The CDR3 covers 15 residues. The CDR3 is CASSATSGTYYGYTF. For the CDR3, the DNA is TGTGCCAGTAGCGCAACGTCCGGGACGTACTATGGCTACACCTTC.

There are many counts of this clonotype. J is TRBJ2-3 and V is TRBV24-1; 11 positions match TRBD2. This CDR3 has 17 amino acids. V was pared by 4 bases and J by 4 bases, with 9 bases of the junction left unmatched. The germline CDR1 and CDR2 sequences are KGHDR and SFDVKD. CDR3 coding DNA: TGTGCCACCAGTGACTGGGGGACTAGCGGTGCCCCAGATACGCAGTATTTT. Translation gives CATSDWGTSGAPDTQYF.